The present T cell receptor (beta chain) was sequenced within a study of monozygotic twins with inflammatory bowel disease. Per the germline V gene, CDR1 is SGHTA and CDR2 is FQGNSA. There are 14 residues in the CDR3. Each donor gave about 2.5 ml of peripheral blood. Nested PCRs (around 16 and 10 cycles, two total) were applied to TCRalpha and TCRbeta cDNA. Reanalyzing the 5' RACE reads, TCRdb keeps one entry per CDR3 protein, without DNA. The sample's table shows under 200,000 distinct CDR3 sequences. The material sequenced was blood. The source of this sequence is a human donor with ulcerative colitis or Crohn's disease, or a healthy co-twin of an affected twin (not recorded which). The chain has TRBV7-2 and TRBJ2-1. The CDR3 protein is CASSLEGFYNEQFF.